The next 18 T cell receptor beta chains were all read from a single sample in a study of CD8+ T cells in alopecia areata. Following RNA extraction, reverse transcription yielded cDNA that acted as the sequencing template. Using immunoSEQ multiplex PCR, the repertoire was profiled, and TCRdb retains in-frame clones only, with some absent. The data hold about 120,000 clones, with roughly 50% observed a single time. Sequencing was carried out using NKG2D-low CD8+ T cells sorted from blood. Receptor source: a human donor with alopecia areata.

The chain couples TRBV9 to TRBJ2-3, with 11 positions matching TRBD2. The CDR3 spans 15 residues. The V and J ends lost 4 bases and 2 bases, in that order; junction bases with no gene match: 3. CDR1 and CDR2 from the germline V gene are SGDLS and YYNGEE. CDR3 loop: CASSSLAGVTDTQYF. The CDR3 region has the DNA TGTGCCAGCAGCTCACTAGCGGGGGTCACAGATACGCAGTATTTT.

V gene TRBV4-1 combines with J gene TRBJ2-3; D unclear. V was shortened by 5 bases and J by 6 bases, with 12 bases between the two germline ends. The CDR3 is 13 amino acids. From germline, CDR1 is MGHRA and CDR2 YSYEKL. In nucleotides, the CDR3 is TGCGCCAGCAGCTTTCGGGTTTCCGATACGCAGTATTTT. It encodes CASSFRVSDTQYF.

The CDR3 coding sequence is TGTGCCAGCAGCCCCACACGGCAGGGACATATCCCCTACGAGCAGTACTTC. Encoded protein: CASSPTRQGHIPYEQYF. This sequence joins TRBV16 and TRBJ2-7; maybe TRBD1 (6 bases). This CDR3 contains 17 residues. From germline, CDR1 is KGHSY and CDR2 FQNENV. Trimming shortened V by 4 bases and J by 2 bases, and 21 bases separated the two germline ends.

Only a few counts were recorded for this clone. This rearrangement joins TRBV29-1 to TRBJ2-7; TRBD2 might be the D (6 bases). Trimming cost V 7 bases and J 2 bases, with 15 bases left between them. Germline V CDR1 and CDR2: SQVTM, ANQGSEA. The length of the CDR3 is 13 residues. The CDR3 spells CSGSGGNTYEQYF. The CDR3, as DNA: TGCAGCGGGAGTGGGGGGAATACCTACGAGCAGTACTTC.

This clone has a handful of counts. The chain employs TRBV6-5 and TRBJ2-1; TRBD1 matches at 9 bases. The CDR3 is made up of 14 amino acids. V lost 0 bases and J lost 6; bases outside the gene matches: 0. Germline CDR1 reads MNHEY; CDR2 reads SVGAGI. CDR3 coding DNA: TGTGCCAGCAGTTACTCGACAGGGGGCAATGAGCAGTTCTTC. It specifies CASSYSTGGNEQFF.

The chain is built from TRBV27 and TRBJ2-7, with TRBD2 matching 7 bases. In germline, CDR1 is MNHEY, CDR2 SMNVEV (reference sequence). V shed 2 bases, J shed 6 bases, and the junction held 10 bases outside the gene matches. The CDR3 covers 15 residues. The CDR3 loop reads CASSLPGAGIGEQYF. CDR3 bases: TGTGCCAGCAGTTTACCCGGAGCGGGAATCGGCGAGCAGTACTTC.

This clone was found a few times. The chain is built from TRBV28 and TRBJ2-2, with D perhaps matching TRBD2 (5 bases). The CDR3 consists of 16 residues. CDR1 and CDR2 (germline): MDHEN, SYDVKM. V lost 2 bases, J lost 1 base, and 11 bases lay in between. The CDR3 bases are TGTGCCAGCAGTTTAAGCGGTCCCATGAACACCGGGGAGCTGTTTTTT. The encoded protein is CASSLSGPMNTGELFF. The whole variable domain, remainder taken from reference TRBV28 and TRBJ2-2, is DVKVTQSSRYLVKRTGEKVFLECVQDMDHENMFWYRQDPGLGLRLIYFSYDVKMKEKGDIPEGYSVSREKKERFSLILESASTNQTSMYLCASSLSGPMNTGELFFGEGSRLTVL.

This clone has just one count. CDR3 sequence: CASSQAGVNTGELFF. As DNA, the CDR3 is TGCGCCAGCAGCCAAGCGGGAGTAAACACCGGGGAGCTGTTTTTT. This chain joins TRBV4-3 and TRBJ2-2, with D maybe TRBD2 (6 bases). The CDR3 extends over 15 amino acids. Germline values: CDR1 LGHNA, CDR2 YSLEER. Trimming stripped 1 base from V and 2 bases from J, with 8 bases between.

This chain joins TRBV28 and TRBJ2-2; D gene uncertain. The V and J ends lost 3 bases and 5 bases respectively, with 4 bases between them. This CDR3 comprises 12 residues. CDR1 MDHEN and CDR2 SYDVKM come from the germline V gene. The CDR3 loop reads CASSFRTGELFF. The CDR3 DNA is TGTGCCAGCAGTTTCAGAACCGGGGAGCTGTTTTTT.

The gene calls are TRBV29-1 and TRBJ2-1; TRBD1 matches 11 bases. V gave up 7 bases and J gave up 4 bases; unmatched junction bases: 0. The germline CDR1 and CDR2 sequences are SQVTM and ANQGSEA. The CDR3 has 12 amino acids. The CDR3: CSGDRGYNEQFF. The CDR3 nucleotides are TGCAGCGGGGACAGGGGGTACAATGAGCAGTTCTTC.

This sequence joins TRBV29-1 and TRBJ2-5; 9 bases match TRBD1. The germline gives CDR1 SQVTM, CDR2 ANQGSEA. The junction had 6 bases not matched to a gene; V was cut back by 7 bases and J by 0 bases. CDR3 length: 14 residues. This chain's CDR3 is CSASGTGYQETQYF. CDR3 nucleotides: TGCAGCGCGTCCGGGACAGGGTACCAAGAGACCCAGTACTTC. Complete variable domain (other parts from reference TRBV29-1 and TRBJ2-5): SAVISQKPSRDICQRGTSLTIQCQVDSQVTMMFWYRQQPGQSLTLIATANQGSEATYESGFVIDKFPISRPNLTFSTLTVSNMSPEDSSIYLCSASGTGYQETQYFGPGTRLLVL.

The V and J genes are TRBV28 and TRBJ2-1; D gene uncertain. Germline lookup yields CDR1 MDHEN and CDR2 SYDVKM. This CDR3 contains 11 residues. V was clipped by 6 bases and J by 12 bases, with 12 bases between them. CDR3 sequence reads: CASSATRTQFF. The CDR3 bases are TGTGCCAGCAGCGCCACACGGACGCAGTTCTTC.

This rearrangement joins TRBV29-1 to TRBJ2-1; D is uncertain. Germline CDR1 SQVTM, CDR2 ANQGSEA. The CDR3 extends over 11 amino acids. V was pared by 4 bases and J by 4 bases, with 5 bases between. The CDR3 spells CSVVDYNEQFF. CDR3 nucleotide sequence: TGCAGCGTTGTGGATTACAATGAGCAGTTCTTC.

In this sample, this clone turned up a few times. J is TRBJ2-3 and V is TRBV29-1; no reliable D call. Germline CDR1 and CDR2: SQVTM and ANQGSEA. The CDR3 spans 14 residues. V lost 0 bases to trimming and J lost 5 bases, with 12 bases between them. CDR3 protein: CSVEDRLLRDTQYF. The CDR3 nucleotides read TGCAGCGTTGAAGATAGGCTGCTCAGAGATACGCAGTATTTT.

This chain connects TRBV27 to TRBJ2-2; 7 nucleotides agree with TRBD1. V was clipped by 5 bases and J by 6 bases; unmatched bases: 0. This CDR3 spans 12 amino acids. Germline lookup yields CDR1 MNHEY and CDR2 SMNVEV (reference sequence). In DNA, the CDR3 is TGTGCCAGCAGTGGGACAGCCGGGGAGCTGTTTTTT. Its protein is CASSGTAGELFF.

J is TRBJ2-2 and V is TRBV29-1; a possible D gene is TRBD1 (6 bases). Germline V lookup: CDR1 SQVTM, CDR2 ANQGSEA. V was shortened by 0 bases and J by 1 base, with 9 bases between the two germline ends. This CDR3 has 15 residues. CDR3 sequence (DNA): TGCAGCGTTGAAGAACAGGGTTTGAACACCGGGGAGCTGTTTTTT. Amino acid sequence: CSVEEQGLNTGELFF.

The V and J genes are TRBV14 and TRBJ2-7; D may match TRBD1 or TRBD2 (6 bases each). The CDR3 sequence is 15 residues long. V was pared by 5 bases and J by 1 base, with 15 bases between. Germline V gene sequence: CDR1 SGHDN, CDR2 FVKESK. The CDR3, as DNA: TGTGCCAGCAGCAAGCTTACGGGGGCGTCCTACGAGCAGTACTTC. The encoded protein is CASSKLTGASYEQYF.

This chain uses TRBV27 with TRBJ2-7, with D possibly TRBD2 on 5 matching bases. Germline CDR1 reads MNHEY; CDR2 reads SMNVEV (reference sequence). With 3 bases removed from V and 10 bases from J, the gap between germline ends came to 16 bases. This CDR3 has 13 amino acids. This CDR3 is CASSFGVGEFQYF. The DNA for the CDR3 is TGTGCCAGCAGTTTCGGGGTCGGGGAATTTCAGTACTTC.